The 26 T cell receptor beta chains below come from one sample, sequenced in a study of shared clonotypes between healthy human individuals. The table came from immunoSEQ multiplex PCR; TCRdb's copy has only in-frame clones and leaves some out. Among around 430,000 clones, roughly 83% were seen once, and the ten largest hold approximately 13%. The sequencing input was PBMCs. These receptors originate from a woman aged 40-49 years in good health. Some clones in this sample may be carry-over from other donors' samples.

The chain recombines TRBV10-2 with TRBJ1-3; a weak D match, TRBD1 (5 bases). The germline CDR1 and CDR2 sequences are WSHSY and SAAADI. Trimming pared 4 bases from V and 0 bases from J, leaving 13 bases between. The CDR3 contains 16 residues. CDR3 amino acids: CASSGGRPASGNTIYF. In DNA, the CDR3 is TGCGCCAGCAGTGGGGGACGGCCGGCCTCTGGAAACACCATATATTTT.

The CDR3 protein is CASTTLRRGNTIYF. CDR3 sequence (DNA): TGTGCCAGTACCACCCTAAGGAGGGGAAACACCATATATTTT. This chain uses TRBV19 with TRBJ1-3; D remains ambiguous. Germline V lookup: CDR1 LNHDA, CDR2 SQIVND (reference sequence). Between the trimmed V and J ends, which lost 7 bases and 4 bases, there was a span of 14 bases. This CDR3 is built from 14 residues.

This rearrangement joins TRBV5-6 to TRBJ1-1; D remains unclear. Per germline, CDR1 SGHDT and CDR2 YYEEEE. Trimming took off 2 bases at V and 10 bases at J, with 24 bases between the two ends. The CDR3 consists of 16 residues. The CDR3 DNA sequence: TGTGCCAGCAGCTTACGGTCGAGTTCTCATGAACGGGTAGCTTTCTTT. Translated: CASSLRSSSHERVAFF.

This clone was picked up one time. The chain recombines TRBV7-9 with TRBJ2-7; 7 positions agree with TRBD2. With V trimmed by 4 bases and J by 7 bases, 1 base remained unmatched. CDR1 SEHNR and CDR2 FQNEAQ come from the germline V gene (reference sequence). The CDR3 runs to 11 residues. The DNA for the CDR3 is TGTGCCAGCAGCTCGCGGGGGGAGCAGTACTTC. Its protein product is CASSSRGEQYF.

This chain uses TRBV5-1 with TRBJ2-3, with 13 bases lining up with TRBD2. This CDR3 has 16 amino acids. Per germline, CDR1 SGHRS and CDR2 YFSETQ. The ends lost 5 bases at V and 0 bases at J; junction bases unmatched: 3. CDR3 residues: CASSRLAGGSTDTQYF. CDR3 nucleotides: TGCGCCAGCAGTCGACTAGCGGGGGGAAGCACAGATACGCAGTATTTT.

This sequence joins TRBV28 and TRBJ2-3; 9 bases line up with TRBD2. Losses at the gene ends were 8 bases for V and 1 base for J; bases not matched to a gene: 10. The CDR3 has 16 residues. Per germline, CDR1 MDHEN and CDR2 SYDVKM. CDR3 bases: TGTGCCAGCTGGACCCCTAGCGGGGCCGGCACAGATACGCAGTATTTT. Translating gives CASWTPSGAGTDTQYF.

The chain carries TRBV6-1 and TRBJ2-4; possibly TRBD2 for D (6 bases). V gave up 7 bases and J gave up 0 bases, with 13 bases separating them. This CDR3 has 15 residues. Germline assignment: CDR1 MNHNS and CDR2 SASEGT. This chain's CDR3 is CASKAGRLAKNIQYF. The CDR3 nucleotides read TGTGCCAGCAAGGCGGGGAGATTAGCCAAAAACATTCAGTACTTC.

This chain links TRBV4-3 with TRBJ2-1; the D call may be TRBD1 or TRBD2 (5 bases each). Trimming stripped 1 base from V and 8 bases from J, with 21 bases between. This CDR3 has 17 amino acids. Germline V gene sequence: CDR1 LGHNA, CDR2 YSLEER. For the CDR3, the DNA is TGCGCCAGCAGCCAAGTTGGGAGCCGGGACCCCCGCGATGAGCAGTTCTTC. This sequence encodes CASSQVGSRDPRDEQFF.

The chain employs TRBV7-6 and TRBJ2-3; 8 bases match TRBD2. The CDR3 loop spans 15 amino acids. V shed 0 bases, J shed 5 bases, and the junction held 4 bases outside the gene matches. The germline CDR1 and CDR2 sequences are SGHVS and FNYEAQ. The CDR3 DNA reads as TGTGCCAGCAGCTTAGCGCGGCGGGAGGTAGATACGCAGTATTTT. Residues: CASSLARREVDTQYF.

For this clone: Distinct nucleotide sequences in the sample also encode this CDR3. V is TRBV5-1 and J is TRBJ2-5; D is unresolved. This CDR3 has 14 amino acids. Germline V gives CDR1 SGHRS, CDR2 YFSETQ. V was pared by 2 bases and J by 1 base, with 9 bases between. In DNA form, the CDR3 reads TGCGCCAGCAGCTTCGGGCAGACCCAAGAGACCCAGTACTTC. Translation: CASSFGQTQETQYF.

V gene TRBV6-1 combines with J gene TRBJ2-1; maybe TRBD1 (6 bases). Trimming removed 2 bases from V and 4 bases from J, with 12 bases in between. This CDR3 has 15 residues. Per the germline V gene, CDR1 is MNHNS and CDR2 is SASEGT. The CDR3 DNA is TGTGCCAGCAGTGAATTGCAGGGGACATACAATGAGCAGTTCTTC. Protein sequence: CASSELQGTYNEQFF.

This clone was recorded a few times. This sequence joins TRBV7-2 and TRBJ2-7; D gene uncertain. Trimming pared 3 bases from V and 1 base from J, leaving 7 bases between. Germline V gene data show CDR1 as SGHTA and CDR2 as FQGNSA. The CDR3 is 13 residues long. CDR3 sequence: CASSLSRSYEQYF. In nucleotides, the CDR3 is TGTGCCAGCAGCTTGTCGAGGTCCTACGAGCAGTACTTC.

The chain links TRBV25-1 to TRBJ1-2; D gene unclear. V was trimmed by 2 bases and J by 8 bases, leaving 15 bases between them. Germline V gene lookup returns CDR1 MGHDK and CDR2 SYGVNS. The CDR3 sequence is 14 residues long. CDR3 amino acids: CASSEKRPAKGYTF. CDR3 nucleotide sequence: TGTGCCAGCAGTGAAAAAAGGCCGGCTAAAGGCTACACCTTC.

The V call is TRBV9, the J call TRBJ2-1, with 11 nucleotides matching TRBD1. The trim removed 4 bases at V and 8 bases at J, leaving 5 bases unmatched. Germline CDR1 is SGDLS and CDR2 is YYNGEE. CDR3 length: 14 amino acids. The CDR3 bases are TGTGCCAGCAGCATTGGACAGGGGGCCTATGAGCAGTTCTTC. Amino acids: CASSIGQGAYEQFF.

The chain links TRBV5-6 to TRBJ1-5, with a possible D match to TRBD1 (6 bases). The CDR3 runs to 14 residues. With 1 base removed from V and 3 bases from J, the gap between germline ends came to 8 bases. From germline, CDR1 is SGHDT and CDR2 YYEEEE. In DNA, the CDR3 is TGTGCCAGCAGCTTGAGGGGGAACAATCAGCCCCAGCATTTT. Amino acid sequence: CASSLRGNNQPQHF.

The chain has TRBV5-4 and TRBJ2-2; maybe TRBD2 (5 bases). Trimming left V 0 bases short and J 1 base short, with 10 bases between. CDR1 SGHNT and CDR2 YYREEE come from the germline V gene (reference sequence). This CDR3 is built from 16 residues. This CDR3 reads CASSLGRGMNTGELFF. CDR3 DNA: TGTGCCAGCAGCTTGGGACGAGGGATGAACACCGGGGAGCTGTTTTTT.

The genes are TRBV9 and TRBJ1-4; TRBD1 matches at 7 bases. The trim removed 0 bases at V and 8 bases at J, leaving 7 bases unmatched. This CDR3 has 15 residues. The V gene's germline CDR1 is SGDLS and CDR2 YYNGEE. CDR3 protein: CASSVVKGGDEKLFF. CDR3 sequence (DNA): TGTGCCAGCAGCGTAGTGAAAGGGGGCGACGAAAAACTGTTTTTT.

This clone was detected once. The V and J genes are TRBV11-2 and TRBJ1-3, with a weak D call TRBD1 (5 bases). The germline V gene encodes CDR1 SGHAT and CDR2 FQNNGV. The length of the CDR3 is 15 residues. V was pared by 1 base and J by 3 bases, with 10 bases between. The CDR3 protein is CASSLGGMRGNTIYF. In nucleotides, the CDR3 is TGTGCCAGCAGCTTAGGGGGGATGCGTGGAAACACCATATATTTT.

This clone was seen ten or more times. The chain joins TRBV27 to TRBJ2-3; TRBD2 agrees at 10 bases. J lost 3 bases, V lost 0 bases, and 9 bases had no gene match. CDR1 is MNHEY, CDR2 SMNVEV, per germline (reference sequence). The CDR3 contains 18 residues. As DNA, the CDR3 is TGTGCCAGCAGTTTATCCATGCTAGCGGGAGTCTTAACAGATACGCAGTATTTT. It is translated as CASSLSMLAGVLTDTQYF.

The CDR3 sequence: CASSPQRGANVLTF. The CDR3 bases are TGTGCCAGCAGCCCACAGAGGGGGGCCAACGTCCTGACTTTC. The J gene is TRBJ2-6, the V gene TRBV7-8; D remains unclear. The germline gives CDR1 SGHVS, CDR2 FQNEAQ. Trimming left V 5 bases short and J 4 bases short, with 9 bases between. This CDR3 region has 14 residues.

This sequence joins TRBV2 and TRBJ1-2; D is uncertain. Trimming stripped 3 bases from V and 4 bases from J, with 15 bases between. The germline gives CDR1 SNHLY, CDR2 FYNNEI. The length of the CDR3 is 15 residues. The CDR3 DNA reads TGTGCCAGCAGTGAGGGTAGAGAGAGCGGCTATGGCTACACCTTC. This translates into CASSEGRESGYGYTF.

This clone was detected only a few times. It is likely a read error: a sequence one base away is far more abundant. This rearrangement joins TRBV6-1 to TRBJ1-5; 7 bases agree with TRBD1. The germline V gene has CDR1 MNHNS and CDR2 SASEGT. The CDR3 has 15 amino acids. The CDR3 DNA reads TGTGGCAGCAGTGGGCAGACAGGGCATAGTCAGCCCCAGCATTTT. Its translation is CGSSGQTGHSQPQHF.

The chain uses TRBV27 and TRBJ2-2; 7 positions agree with TRBD2. CDR3 length: 14 residues. V was clipped by 2 bases and J by 6 bases; unmatched bases: 3. The germline gives CDR1 MNHEY, CDR2 SMNVEV (reference sequence). The CDR3 region is CASSLTSEAGELFF. Here the CDR3 DNA reads TGTGCCAGCAGTTTAACTAGCGAGGCCGGGGAGCTGTTTTTT.

V usage is TRBV7-9 and J usage is TRBJ2-7; tentatively, D is TRBD1 (5 bases). Per the germline V gene, CDR1 is SEHNR and CDR2 is FQNEAQ (reference sequence). This CDR3 region has 11 residues. Trimming shortened V by 4 bases and J by 6 bases, and 7 bases separated the two germline ends. CDR3 in DNA: TGTGCCAGCAGCTGGGGCGCCGAGCAGTACTTC. Translation: CASSWGAEQYF.

The chain couples TRBV7-9 to TRBJ2-1; D is ambiguous. The CDR3 sequence is 13 residues long. Between the trimmed V and J ends, which lost 1 base and 6 bases, there was a span of 7 bases. Germline V CDR1 and CDR2: SEHNR, FQNEAQ (reference sequence). The DNA of the CDR3 is TGTGCCAGCAGCTTAGTAGAAATCAATGAGCAGTTCTTC. Translated: CASSLVEINEQFF.

This chain joins TRBV28 and TRBJ2-1, with 11 bases matching TRBD2. The germline V gene has CDR1 MDHEN and CDR2 SYDVKM. The length of the CDR3 is 16 residues. The V and J ends lost 4 bases and 5 bases, in that order; junction bases with no gene match: 7. This chain's CDR3 is CASSSPGTSGDNEQFF. The CDR3 bases are TGTGCCAGCAGTTCCCCCGGGACTAGCGGCGACAATGAGCAGTTCTTC.